This is a list of T cell receptor beta chains from one sample in a study of cytomegalovirus exposure and HLA in healthy donors. Data came from immunoSEQ multiplex PCR; TCRdb stores just in-frame clones and leaves some out. The sample has around 150,000 clones; approximately 80% are singletons. The sequenced sample was PBMCs. These receptors all come from a male donor in good health and CMV-seropositive. The CDR3 runs from the conserved cysteine through the conserved F or W. A D gene is named only where the DNA matches it firmly. Size tells how often a clone was seen (once, few, many) or the class of an expanded clone, and some rows leave it out.

abundance: NA
d_gene: NA
v_gene: TRBV9
len: 16
j_gene: TRBJ2-1
CDR3aa: CASSVGGGNSYNEQFF

abundance: NA
d_gene: TRBD2
v_gene: TRBV7-2
len: 15
j_gene: TRBJ2-7
CDR3aa: CASSLVLAGAYEQYF

abundance: NA
d_gene: NA
v_gene: TRBV29-1
len: 13
j_gene: TRBJ1-2
CDR3aa: CSVGDQGNYGYTF

abundance: NA
d_gene: NA
v_gene: TRBV6-1
len: 11
j_gene: TRBJ2-1
CDR3aa: CASSDRAVEFF

abundance: NA
d_gene: NA
v_gene: TRBV18
len: 15
j_gene: TRBJ2-6
CDR3aa: CASSQATLGANVLTF

abundance: NA
d_gene: NA
v_gene: TRBV6-4
len: 13
j_gene: TRBJ1-1
CDR3aa: CASSEQGNTEAFF

abundance: NA
d_gene: TRBD1
v_gene: TRBV28
len: 15
j_gene: TRBJ1-2
CDR3aa: CASSFPGTGILGYTF

abundance: NA
d_gene: TRBD2
v_gene: TRBV27
len: 15
j_gene: TRBJ2-7
CDR3aa: CASSLAGTTNEEQYF

abundance: NA
d_gene: TRBD1
v_gene: TRBV27
len: 16
j_gene: TRBJ2-6
CDR3aa: CASRSYRGSGANGLTF

abundance: NA
d_gene: TRBD2
v_gene: TRBV5-3
len: 14
j_gene: TRBJ2-7
CDR3aa: CARSPGGRFREQYF

abundance: NA
d_gene: NA
v_gene: TRBV6-1
len: 13
j_gene: TRBJ2-7
CDR3aa: CASTVGSSYEQYF

abundance: NA
d_gene: TRBD1
v_gene: TRBV7-6
len: 17
j_gene: TRBJ1-4
CDR3aa: CASSDSRDSATNEKLFF

abundance: NA
d_gene: NA
v_gene: TRBV10-1
len: 16
j_gene: TRBJ2-5
CDR3aa: CASSDGSATGQETQYF

abundance: few
d_gene: NA
v_gene: TRBV4-2
len: 18
j_gene: TRBJ1-6
CDR3aa: CASSQQPPQSGFDSPLHF

abundance: NA
d_gene: NA
v_gene: TRBV28
len: 17
j_gene: TRBJ1-1
CDR3aa: CASSSPGRRSGSTEAFF

abundance: once
d_gene: NA
v_gene: TRBV4-1
len: 15
j_gene: TRBJ1-4
CDR3aa: CASSQEGHLGEKLFF

abundance: NA
d_gene: NA
v_gene: TRBV9
len: 13
j_gene: TRBJ2-5
CDR3aa: CASSALPQETQYF

abundance: NA
d_gene: TRBD1
v_gene: TRBV7-8
len: 17
j_gene: TRBJ2-2
CDR3aa: CASSLGRDRGGIWELFF

abundance: NA
d_gene: NA
v_gene: TRBV5-1
len: 13
j_gene: TRBJ2-5
CDR3aa: CASSLGSGETQYF

abundance: NA
d_gene: NA
v_gene: TRBV6-5
len: 15
j_gene: TRBJ1-1
CDR3aa: CASYKIRQTNTEAFF

abundance: NA
d_gene: NA
v_gene: TRBV27
len: 13
j_gene: TRBJ1-5
CDR3aa: CASSSRPNQPQHF

abundance: NA
d_gene: TRBD1
v_gene: TRBV19
len: 15
j_gene: TRBJ2-1
CDR3aa: CASSMTDPDRVWQFF

abundance: NA
d_gene: NA
v_gene: TRBV30
len: 12
j_gene: TRBJ1-1
CDR3aa: CAWGRMNTEAFF

abundance: NA
d_gene: NA
v_gene: TRBV25-1
len: 16
j_gene: TRBJ1-3
CDR3aa: CASSDSPGFSGNTIYF

abundance: NA
d_gene: NA
v_gene: TRBV18
len: 15
j_gene: TRBJ1-1
CDR3aa: CASSTISGIRAEAFF

abundance: once
d_gene: TRBD2
v_gene: TRBV27
len: 20
j_gene: TRBJ2-1
CDR3aa: CASSFFGGLAGETIGYEQFF

abundance: few
d_gene: NA
v_gene: TRBV7-6
len: 12
j_gene: TRBJ2-7
CDR3aa: CASSTLDSVVYF

abundance: NA
d_gene: NA
v_gene: TRBV2
len: 13
j_gene: TRBJ1-5
CDR3aa: CASTLEGRQPQHF

abundance: NA
d_gene: NA
v_gene: TRBV2
len: 13
j_gene: TRBJ1-1
CDR3aa: CASSEEMNTEAFF

abundance: once
d_gene: TRBD1
v_gene: TRBV7-6
len: 15
j_gene: TRBJ2-2
CDR3aa: CASSLRTGVTGELFF

abundance: NA
d_gene: TRBD1
v_gene: TRBV5-1
len: 15
j_gene: TRBJ2-2
CDR3aa: CASTQQGPNTGELFF

abundance: NA
d_gene: NA
v_gene: TRBV7-8
len: 16
j_gene: TRBJ2-1
CDR3aa: CASSLVAATTYNEQFF

abundance: NA
d_gene: NA
v_gene: TRBV30
len: 13
j_gene: TRBJ2-2
CDR3aa: CAWSVGVPGELFF

abundance: NA
d_gene: NA
v_gene: TRBV7-2
len: 13
j_gene: TRBJ1-1
CDR3aa: CASSHGSGTEAFF

abundance: few
d_gene: TRBD1
v_gene: TRBV12-5
len: 15
j_gene: TRBJ1-2
CDR3aa: CASGFSLDRGYGYTF

abundance: NA
d_gene: NA
v_gene: TRBV18
len: 14
j_gene: TRBJ1-3
CDR3aa: CASSPRGSGNTIYF

abundance: NA
d_gene: NA
v_gene: TRBV28
len: 13
j_gene: TRBJ2-7
CDR3aa: CASSLGLPGEQYF

abundance: NA
d_gene: NA
v_gene: TRBV2
len: 15
j_gene: TRBJ2-7
CDR3aa: CASSTDRLYSYEQYF

abundance: NA
d_gene: NA
v_gene: TRBV30
len: 13
j_gene: TRBJ1-1
CDR3aa: CAWSWSRHTEAFF

abundance: NA
d_gene: NA
v_gene: TRBV2
len: 10
j_gene: TRBJ2-3
CDR3aa: CARGRDTQYF

abundance: few
d_gene: NA
v_gene: TRBV7-6
len: 12
j_gene: TRBJ1-2
CDR3aa: CASSLAGDGYTF

abundance: NA
d_gene: NA
v_gene: TRBV5-6
len: 11
j_gene: TRBJ1-1
CDR3aa: CASSLVSEAFF

abundance: NA
d_gene: NA
v_gene: TRBV28
len: 13
j_gene: TRBJ1-2
CDR3aa: CATSRGTSYGYTF

abundance: NA
d_gene: NA
v_gene: TRBV4-3
len: 12
j_gene: TRBJ1-2
CDR3aa: CASSQDRYGYTF

abundance: NA
d_gene: NA
v_gene: TRBV19
len: 11
j_gene: TRBJ1-1
CDR3aa: CASSVGSEAFF

abundance: NA
d_gene: NA
v_gene: TRBV9
len: 16
j_gene: TRBJ2-2
CDR3aa: CASSPVAAPGTGELFF

abundance: few
d_gene: NA
v_gene: TRBV11-2
len: 12
j_gene: TRBJ2-3
CDR3aa: CASSPQTVTQYF

abundance: NA
d_gene: NA
v_gene: TRBV4-3
len: 14
j_gene: TRBJ1-2
CDR3aa: CASSQGVKSYGYTF

abundance: NA
d_gene: TRBD2
v_gene: TRBV5-4
len: 16
j_gene: TRBJ2-2
CDR3aa: CASSLLAGGFGGELFF

abundance: few
d_gene: NA
v_gene: TRBV6-1
len: 15
j_gene: TRBJ1-1
CDR3aa: CASARGQTMNTEAFF

abundance: NA
d_gene: NA
v_gene: TRBV28
len: 16
j_gene: TRBJ2-1
CDR3aa: CASSFGAGQHYNEQFF